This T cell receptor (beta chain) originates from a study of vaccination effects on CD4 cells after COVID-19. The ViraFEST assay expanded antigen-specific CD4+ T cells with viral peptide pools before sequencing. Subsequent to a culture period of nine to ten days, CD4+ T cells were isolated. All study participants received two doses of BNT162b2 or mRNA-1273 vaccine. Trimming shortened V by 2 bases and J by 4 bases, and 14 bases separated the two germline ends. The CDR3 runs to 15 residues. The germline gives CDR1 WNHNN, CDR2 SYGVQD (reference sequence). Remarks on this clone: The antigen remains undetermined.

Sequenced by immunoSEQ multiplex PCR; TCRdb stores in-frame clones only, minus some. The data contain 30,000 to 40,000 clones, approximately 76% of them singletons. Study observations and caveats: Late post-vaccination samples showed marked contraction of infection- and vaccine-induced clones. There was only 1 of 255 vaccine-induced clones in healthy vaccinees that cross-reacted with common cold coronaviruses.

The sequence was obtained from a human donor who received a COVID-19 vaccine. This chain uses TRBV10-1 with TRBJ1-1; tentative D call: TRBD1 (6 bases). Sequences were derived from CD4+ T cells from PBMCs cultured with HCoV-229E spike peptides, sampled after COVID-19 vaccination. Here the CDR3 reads CASSEENTGRTEAFF. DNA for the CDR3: TGCGCCAGCAGTGAGGAGAATACAGGGCGCACTGAAGCTTTCTTT.